This is a list of T cell receptor beta chains from one sample in a study of blood T cell repertoires in COVID-19. Method: immunoSEQ multiplex PCR; TCRdb's copy keeps in-frame clones and lacks some. The sample yields 35,000 to 45,000 clones, around 79% seen once. Sequencing used peripheral blood. These receptors were obtained from a man between 65 and 85 years old with acute or convalescent COVID-19. Both conserved end residues are part of each CDR3. D genes are given only for firm matches. The size entry is marked missing in some rows and otherwise reads once, few, many or a size class.

v_gene	len	j_gene	d_gene	abundance	CDR3nt	CDR3aa
TRBV14	16	TRBJ1-1	-	-	TGTGCCAGCAGCCAAAAGGACTCACATAGATTGTCTGAAGCTTTCTTT	CASSQKDSHRLSEAFF
TRBV7-2	18	TRBJ2-7	TRBD2	once	TGTGCCAGCAGCTTAGTTTGGGCTAGCGGAGGTCGAACCTACGAGCAGTACTTC	CASSLVWASGGRTYEQYF
TRBV28	13	TRBJ2-7	TRBD1	-	TGTGCCAGCCTCGGGACAGCGCCCTACGAGCAGTACTTC	CASLGTAPYEQYF
TRBV11-2	14	TRBJ1-1	-	-	TGTGCCAGCAGCTTAGAGCAGGGCCTCACTGAAGCTTTCTTT	CASSLEQGLTEAFF
TRBV12-3/TRBV12-4	13	TRBJ2-5	TRBD1	-	TGTGCCAGCAGTCGGACAGGGCTAGAGACCCAGTACTTC	CASSRTGLETQYF
TRBV7-3	14	TRBJ1-5	-	-	TGTGCCAGCAGCCTCCCTGTAAGCAATCAGCCCCAGCATTTT	CASSLPVSNQPQHF
TRBV18	13	TRBJ2-1	-	once	TGTGCCAGCTCACCAGGCAGGGACAATGAGCAGTTCTTC	CASSPGRDNEQFF
TRBV12-3/TRBV12-4	13	TRBJ2-2	-	-	TGTGCCAGCACCTACTCTAACACCGGGGAGCTGTTTTTT	CASTYSNTGELFF
TRBV5-1	15	TRBJ2-5	-	-	TGCGCCAGCAGCTTGGGGAACTCGGGACTTGAGACCCAGTACTTC	CASSLGNSGLETQYF
TRBV7-8	15	TRBJ1-4	TRBD1	-	TGTGCCAGCAGCCCCCCGGGGCGACAGGGAGAAAAACTGTTTTTT	CASSPPGRQGEKLFF
TRBV3-1/TRBV3-2	12	TRBJ1-2	-	-	TGTGCCAGCATCGGACTTAACTATGGCTACACCTTC	CASIGLNYGYTF
TRBV7-9	15	TRBJ1-1	TRBD1	-	TGTGCCAGCATCGGAACGACAGGGGTAGTCACTGAAGCTTTCTTT	CASIGTTGVVTEAFF
TRBV7-2	15	TRBJ2-7	TRBD2	-	TGTGCCAGCAGCCCCAAGGGCGGGAGAGTGGTCGAGCAGTACTTC	CASSPKGGRVVEQYF
TRBV27	15	TRBJ1-5	TRBD1	few	TGTGCCAGCAGCCCTTGGACAGGGGGCAACCAGCCCCAGCATTTT	CASSPWTGGNQPQHF
TRBV24-1	15	TRBJ1-5	-	-	TGTGCCACCAGTGGGACACCTTATAGCAATCAGCCCCAGCATTTT	CATSGTPYSNQPQHF
TRBV5-1	15	TRBJ1-4	-	-	TGCGCCAGCAGCTCCTTGGGGGGGGCCGGGGAAAAACTGTTTTTT	CASSSLGGAGEKLFF
TRBV24-1	16	TRBJ2-3	TRBD1	-	TGTGCCACCAGTGATCTCCGGGACAGTAGCACAGATACGCAGTATTTT	CATSDLRDSSTDTQYF
TRBV6-1	14	TRBJ1-5	-	-	TGTGCCAGCAGTGAAGGGGGGAAGCGGGAACCCCAGCATTTT	CASSEGGKREPQHF
TRBV5-6	14	TRBJ1-2	TRBD1	once	TGTGCCAGCAGCTATCGGGACAGGGCCTATGGCTACACCTTC	CASSYRDRAYGYTF
TRBV18	16	TRBJ1-1	-	-	TGTGCCAGCTCACCACCGGGTCAGGGTTTGAACACTGAAGCTTTCTTT	CASSPPGQGLNTEAFF
TRBV27	12	TRBJ1-4	-	once	TGTGCCACAATGGGTAGAGGAGAAAAACTGTTTTTT	CATMGRGEKLFF
TRBV15	15	TRBJ1-4	TRBD1	-	TGTGCCACCAGCAGAGAAGGGACAGAGCCTGGGAAACTGTTTTTT	CATSREGTEPGKLFF
TRBV25-1	13	TRBJ1-1	-	-	TGTGCCAGCAGTGAATTAATGAACACTGAAGCTTTCTTT	CASSELMNTEAFF
TRBV7-8	14	TRBJ2-1	TRBD2	-	TGTGCCAGCAGCTTAGAAACTAGCGGTCCGACTGCGTTCTTC	CASSLETSGPTAFF
TRBV10-1	15	TRBJ2-5	TRBD2	-	TGCGCCAGCAGAGGAGTCGGGAGGGCCAGGGAGACCCAGTACTTC	CASRGVGRARETQYF
TRBV10-3	13	TRBJ2-7	TRBD2	-	TGTGCCATCATGGCTAGCGGGAGAGGCGAGCAGTACTTC	CAIMASGRGEQYF
TRBV6-5	14	TRBJ1-1	TRBD1	-	TGTGCCAGCAGTTCCCAGGGGGGCGGTGCTGAAGCTTTCTTT	CASSSQGGGAEAFF
TRBV24-1	14	TRBJ1-2	-	-	TGTGCCACCAGTGATGCCCGGGTTGGCTATGGCTACACCTTC	CATSDARVGYGYTF
TRBV7-9	13	TRBJ2-5	-	few	TGTGCCAGCAGTCTTCCCCCCCAAGAGACCCAGTACTTC	CASSLPPQETQYF
TRBV11-3	15	TRBJ2-2	TRBD1	-	TGTGCCAGCAGCCAGGGACAGGGCCGGACCGGGGAGCTGTTTTTT	CASSQGQGRTGELFF
TRBV27	16	TRBJ1-1	TRBD1	-	TGTGCCAGCAGTCCGCGACAGGGCCCCGGAGGGACTGAAGCTTTCTTT	CASSPRQGPGGTEAFF